These 21 T cell receptor beta chains came from one sample sequenced in a study of Tregs in tolerant kidney transplant recipients (dated by TCRdb to between 2018 and 2020). To prepare the library, the immunoSEQ multiplex PCR assay was applied. TCRdb limited this immuneACCESS table to in-frame rearrangements with V and J called. A share of clones is missing; checked studies link under half to unresolved V genes, and the rest is unexplained. The table for this sample lists some 55,000 clones; around 80% of them were counted only once. More than 4.5% of the sample rests with the top ten. What was sequenced was CD4+ T cells from blood. Every receptor here comes from a human donor in good health.

This clone was found a few times. This rearrangement joins TRBV2 to TRBJ1-5, with no clear D. Germline V gives CDR1 SNHLY, CDR2 FYNNEI. CDR3 length: 16 amino acids. The V end was cut by 6 bases, the J end by 3 bases, with 18 bases between. The CDR3 is CASSRPSRIDNQPQHF. CDR3 bases: TGTGCCAGCAGCAGACCCTCCAGAATCGACAATCAGCCCCAGCATTTT. The full variable domain, rest sourced from reference TRBV2 and TRBJ1-5, is EPEVTQTPSHQVTQMGQEVILRCVPISNHLYFYWYRQILGQKVEFLVSFYNNEISEKSEIFDDQFSVERPDGSNFTLKIRSTKLEDSAMYFCASSRPSRIDNQPQHFGDGTRLSIL.

The V and J genes are TRBV6-5 and TRBJ2-2; a possible D gene is TRBD2 (5 bases). V was cut by 10 bases and J by 3 bases, with 15 bases left in between. This CDR3 has 14 amino acids. Germline loops: CDR1 MNHEY, CDR2 SVGAGI. The CDR3 region is CATLGPRDTGELFF. DNA of the CDR3: TGTGCCACCCTTGGACCGCGGGACACCGGGGAGCTGTTTTTT.

The rearrangement joins TRBV30 to TRBJ2-1; a possible D gene is TRBD2 (6 bases). Germline V gene data show CDR1 as GTSNPN and CDR2 as SVGIG (reference sequence). The CDR3 length is 17 residues. The V and J ends lost 0 bases and 7 bases respectively, with 22 bases between them. CDR3 nucleotides: TGTGCCTGGAGTGTACTTATGCGTGGGGGGTTCGGGAATGAGCAGTTCTTC. Translating it yields CAWSVLMRGGFGNEQFF.

Concerning this clone: The germline gene is not matched at one end of the junction; a read error may be the cause. The V and J genes are TRBV4-1 and TRBJ1-1, with 9 bases identical to TRBD1. This CDR3 is built from 17 residues. CDR1 is MGHRA, CDR2 YSYEKL, per germline. As DNA, the CDR3 is TGCGCCAGCAGCCAAGTTCGCGGACAGGGGTTGAAGACTGAAGCTTTCTTT. As protein: CASSQVRGQGLKTEAFF.

CDR3 sequence: CASSLVVAGVSYEQYF. CDR3 in DNA: TGTGCCAGCTCCCTCGTGGTAGCGGGGGTGTCCTACGAGCAGTACTTC. The chain uses TRBV18 and TRBJ2-7; 9 nucleotides align to TRBD2. CDR3 size: 16 residues. Per the germline V gene, CDR1 is KGHSH and CDR2 is LQKENI. The ends lost 6 bases at V and 1 base at J; junction bases unmatched: 10.

Worth noting for this clone: Other DNA sequences within the sample encode an identical CDR3. This chain uses TRBV18 with TRBJ2-3; 14 nucleotides line up with TRBD2. This CDR3 is built from 16 residues. Germline loops: CDR1 KGHSH, CDR2 LQKENI. The V segment lost 6 bases and the J segment 3 bases; nucleotides outside the gene matches: 5. CDR3 sequence: CASSPTSGGATDTQYF. In DNA, the CDR3 is TGTGCCAGCTCGCCGACTAGCGGGGGGGCTACAGATACGCAGTATTTT.

This chain connects TRBV12-5 to TRBJ2-1; 8 nucleotides line up with TRBD2. The CDR3 extends over 13 amino acids. CDR1 is LGHNT and CDR2 is FRNRAP in the germline V gene. Losses at the gene ends were 8 bases for V and 8 bases for J; bases not matched to a gene: 8. CDR3 sequence reads: CASLAGPLDEQFF. The CDR3 DNA follows: TGTGCTAGTCTAGCGGGTCCTCTGGATGAGCAGTTCTTC.

This clone was seen just once. This sequence joins TRBV27 and TRBJ2-7, with TRBD1 as a possible D gene (5 bases). This CDR3 spans 14 amino acids. Trimming removed 0 bases from V and 2 bases from J, with 8 bases in between. CDR1 and CDR2 from the germline V gene are MNHEY and SMNVEV (reference sequence). DNA of the CDR3: TGTGCCAGCAGTTTATCCCGACAGACCTACGAGCAGTACTTC. This sequence encodes CASSLSRQTYEQYF.

The chain is built from TRBV7-9 and TRBJ1-1, with D unclear. Deletions cut 0 bases from V and 4 bases from J, with 9 bases between. The CDR3 is 14 amino acids. CDR1 SEHNR and CDR2 FQNEAQ come from the germline V gene (reference sequence). The CDR3 bases are TGTGCCAGCAGCTTAGCCCTGGAAGTCACTGAAGCTTTCTTT. Amino acids: CASSLALEVTEAFF.

V is TRBV27 and J is TRBJ1-6; D is ambiguous. The CDR3 runs to 15 residues. From germline, CDR1 is MNHEY and CDR2 SMNVEV (reference sequence). The V end lost 3 bases, the J end lost 7 bases, and 13 bases lay between the germline ends. CDR3 in DNA: TGTGCCAGCAGTTTCGAGCTCCCATGGAATTCACCCCTCCACTTT. Translation gives CASSFELPWNSPLHF.

The V call is TRBV7-6, the J call TRBJ1-1, with a possible D match to TRBD1 (6 bases). Trimming took 4 bases from V and 10 from J, leaving 19 bases between them. The germline V gene has CDR1 SGHVS and CDR2 FNYEAQ. This CDR3 region has 14 residues. In DNA form, the CDR3 reads TGTGCCAGCAGCTCGATACAGGGTGGGCGAGGAGCTTTCTTT. The encoded protein is CASSSIQGGRGAFF.

Here the CDR3 reads CASSFGHPYNTGELFF. DNA for the CDR3: TGTGCCAGCAGCTTCGGACATCCATACAACACCGGGGAGCTGTTTTTT. V usage is TRBV11-3 and J usage is TRBJ2-2; tentative D call: TRBD1 (5 bases). This CDR3 has 16 residues. The V end lost 3 bases, the J end lost 2 bases, and 13 bases lay between the germline ends. Germline V CDR1 and CDR2: SGHNT, YENEEA.

The chain carries TRBV23-1 and TRBJ2-7; D uncertain. TRBV23-1 is an ORF; its function is uncertain. The CDR3 covers 13 residues. V lost 8 bases and J 6 bases, leaving 17 bases between the germline ends. CDR3 in DNA: TGCGCCAGCTCTCTCCGGCGTTGGTTCGAGCAGTACTTC. Translated, it gives CASSLRRWFEQYF.

The chain couples TRBV11-3 to TRBJ2-7; 7 nucleotides match TRBD1. Germline assignment: CDR1 SGHNT and CDR2 YENEEA. This CDR3 contains 16 residues. V lost 0 bases and J lost 6; bases outside the gene matches: 11. CDR3 residues: CASSLDSSSTGFEQYF. The CDR3 DNA reads TGTGCCAGCAGCTTAGATTCATCGTCGACAGGGTTCGAGCAGTACTTC.

V gene TRBV11-1 combines with J gene TRBJ2-7; D is undetermined. The CDR3 is 11 amino acids. V lost 3 bases and J 6 bases, leaving 6 bases between the germline ends. The V gene's germline CDR1 is SGHAT and CDR2 FQDESV (reference sequence). The CDR3 coding sequence is TGTGCCAGCAGCTTTTCGCGCGAGCAGTACTTC. Encoded protein: CASSFSREQYF. Combining the CDR3 with reference TRBV11-1 and TRBJ2-7 gives the whole variable domain EAEVAQSPRYKITEKSQAVAFWCDPISGHATLYWYRQILGQGPELLVQFQDESVVDDSQLPKDRFSAERLKGVDSTLKIQPAELGDSAMYLCASSFSREQYFGPGTRLTVT.

This clone was recorded only once. The rearrangement uses TRBV5-6 and TRBJ1-2; TRBD1 might be the D (5 bases). CDR3 length equals 14 residues. The germline gives CDR1 SGHDT, CDR2 YYEEEE. Trimming shortened V by 3 bases and J by 1 base, and 10 bases separated the two germline ends. As DNA, the CDR3 is TGTGCCAGCAGCTGGGACGGGTATAACTATGGCTACACCTTC. Translating gives CASSWDGYNYGYTF. The whole variable domain, filled in from reference TRBV5-6 and TRBJ1-2, reads DAGVTQSPTHLIKTRGQQVTLRCSPKSGHDTVSWYQQALGQGPQFIFQYYEEEERQRGNFPDRFSGHQFPNYSSELNVNALLLGDSALYLCASSWDGYNYGYTFGSGTRLTVV.

The chain is built from TRBV10-2 and TRBJ2-2; 10 positions agree with TRBD2. V was clipped by 6 bases and J by 8 bases; unmatched bases: 6. The germline V gene encodes CDR1 WSHSY and CDR2 SAAADI. This CDR3 is built from 14 residues. The CDR3 sequence: CASRGTSEAGELFF. The DNA for the CDR3 is TGCGCCAGCAGGGGGACTAGCGAGGCGGGGGAGCTGTTTTTT.

V usage is TRBV28 and J usage is TRBJ1-5; unclear D gene. The germline V gene encodes CDR1 MDHEN and CDR2 SYDVKM. The CDR3 covers 15 residues. Trimming cost V 6 bases and J 6 bases, with 18 bases left between them. This chain's CDR3 is CASSHMGGRPQPQHF. CDR3 coding DNA: TGTGCCAGCAGCCACATGGGTGGCAGACCTCAGCCCCAGCATTTT.

V is TRBV6-1 and J is TRBJ1-6, with a tentative D call TRBD1 (5 bases). The CDR3 loop spans 16 amino acids. With 1 base removed from V and 6 bases from J, the gap between germline ends came to 13 bases. From germline, CDR1 is MNHNS and CDR2 SASEGT. The CDR3 DNA reads TGTGCCAGCAGTGAAGATAGGGGACGGATTAATTCACCCCTCCACTTT. Protein sequence: CASSEDRGRINSPLHF.

The chain couples TRBV6-5 to TRBJ2-5; the match to TRBD1 covers 7 bases. Germline CDR1 MNHEY, CDR2 SVGAGI. Trimming at V came to 2 bases and at J to 5 bases, leaving 2 bases not matched to a gene. The CDR3 is made up of 13 amino acids. The CDR3 DNA follows: TGTGCCAGCAGTTACCAACAGGGGGAGACCCAGTACTTC. It is translated as CASSYQQGETQYF.

The chain employs TRBV7-9 and TRBJ2-7, with no clear D. Germline V lookup: CDR1 SEHNR, CDR2 FQNEAQ (reference sequence). Trimming left V 3 bases short and J 4 bases short, with 7 bases between. This CDR3 has 12 residues. The CDR3 region has the DNA TGTGCCAGCAGCTTGCGAGAATACGAGCAGTACTTC. This gives the protein CASSLREYEQYF.